This record concerns one T cell receptor beta chain sequence. The record originates from a study of blood T cell repertoires in COVID-19. Study-wide background: The study drew acute and convalescent COVID-19 samples from the United States, Italy and Spain. PBMCs, B-cell-depleted T cells, or T cells were the source of the cDNA or gDNA that made up the material.

Authors' analysis steps: Reference gene primer amplification gave nucleated cell count estimates. Sequencing was performed with immunoSEQ multiplex PCR; in TCRdb, only in-frame clones are kept and a portion is missing. For V, J and clone size, that table is used; D and trimming come from the DNA. The sample records some 43,000 clones, about 87% being singletons. The sample comprised peripheral blood. This TCR was recovered from a human donor in a cohort sampled during active COVID-19.

CDR3 DNA: TGTGCCAGCAGCCAGCCTAGCGGGTCGCACAATGAGCAGTTCTTC. Amino acids: CASSQPSGSHNEQFF. The rearrangement uses TRBV7-8 and TRBJ2-1; TRBD2 matches 8 bases. The length of the CDR3 is 15 residues. Germline values: CDR1 SGHVS, CDR2 FQNEAQ. The ends lost 5 bases at V and 5 bases at J; junction bases unmatched: 8.